The clone carrying this TCR beta chain was recorded once. The data are from a study of Ad26.COV2.S vaccination and SARS-CoV-2 variants. At the level of the study: Vaccine-arm donor from the placebo-controlled COV1001 Ad26.COV2.S trial. Into the muscle, Ad26.COV2.S was dosed once or twice, 56 days apart.

Method: immunoSEQ multiplex PCR; TCRdb's copy keeps in-frame clones and lacks some. This sample yields about 390,000 clones, of which about nine tenths are seen a single time; 1.5% to 2% belongs to the top ten. The treatment denotes: around 19 received Ad26.COV2.S at low or high dose, single or two shots; 5 received placebo; per-sample allocation not given. Collection of the samples took place on day 63 after the first injection of vaccine or placebo. The sample came from a Boston adult aged 18-55 years. An Ad26 vector was used to express Wuhan-strain SARS-CoV-2 spike as the vaccine. Germline assignment: CDR1 SGHTA and CDR2 FQGNSA. CDR3 length equals 14 residues. V was cut by 3 bases and J by 3 bases, with 12 bases left in between.

The genes are TRBV7-2 and TRBJ2-7; the D is unclear. The input for sequencing was peripheral blood, taken in a trial of Ad26.COV2.S vaccine versus placebo. This sequence originates from a person aged 18-60 years who received the Ad26.COV2.S COVID-19 vaccine or a placebo. In nucleotides, the CDR3 is TGTGCCAGCAGCTTCCTAGGTGAACGCTACGAGCAGTACTTC. It encodes CASSFLGERYEQYF. Together with reference TRBV7-2 and TRBJ2-7, the CDR3 gives the full variable domain: GAGVSQSPSNKVTEKGKDVELRCDPISGHTALYWYRQSLGQGLEFLIYFQGNSAPDKSGLPSDRFSAERTGGSVSTLTIQRTQQEDSAVYLCASSFLGERYEQYFGPGTRLTVT.